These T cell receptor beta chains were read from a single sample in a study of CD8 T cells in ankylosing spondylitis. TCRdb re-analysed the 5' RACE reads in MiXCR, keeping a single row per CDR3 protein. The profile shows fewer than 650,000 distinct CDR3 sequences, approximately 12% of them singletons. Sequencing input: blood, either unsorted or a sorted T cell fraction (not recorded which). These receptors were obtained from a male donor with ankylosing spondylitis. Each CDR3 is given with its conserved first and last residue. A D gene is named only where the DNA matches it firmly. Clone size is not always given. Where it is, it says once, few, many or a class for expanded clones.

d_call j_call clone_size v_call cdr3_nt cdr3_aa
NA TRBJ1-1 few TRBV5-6 TGTGCCAGCAGCTACGTTGGGCAGTCCCTCTCTGAAGCTTTCTTT CASSYVGQSLSEAFF
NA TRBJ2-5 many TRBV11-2 TGTGCCAGCAGCTCGGCGGCGACCCAGTACTTC CASSSAATQYF
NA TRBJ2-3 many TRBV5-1 TGCGCCAGCACCGCTCGAGAGACGAGCACAGATACGCAGTATTTT CASTARETSTDTQYF
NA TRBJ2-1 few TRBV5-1 TGCGCCAGCAGGGACACCCTCGACCATGAGCAGTTCTTC CASRDTLDHEQFF
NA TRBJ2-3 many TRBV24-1 TGTGCCACCAGTGATTTCGGGGCAGATACGCAGTATTTT CATSDFGADTQYF
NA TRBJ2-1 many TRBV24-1 TGTGCCACCAGCAGGCCCGTATACAATGAGCAGTTCTTC CATSRPVYNEQFF
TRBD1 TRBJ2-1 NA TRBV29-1 TGCAGCGTTGATGCCCAGAGACTGTCCCACAGGGGGCCTAGCTACAATGAGCAGTTCTTC CSVDAQRLSHRGPSYNEQFF
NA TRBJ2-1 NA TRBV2 TGTGCCAGCAGCCCGTCACCCTTCGCGGCCCGGTCCCTCAATGAGCAGTTCTTC CASSPSPFAARSLNEQFF
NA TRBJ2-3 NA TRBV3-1 TGTGCCAGCAGCCAAGCGACTTACAGGGATACGCAGTATTTT CASSQATYRDTQYF
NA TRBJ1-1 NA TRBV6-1 TGTGCCAGCAGTGAAGGCTCCGACAGGAACACTGAAGCTTTCTTT CASSEGSDRNTEAFF
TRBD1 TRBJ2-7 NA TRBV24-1 TGTGCCACCAGTCTGACCGGGACAGCGGACTACGAGCAGTACTTC CATSLTGTADYEQYF
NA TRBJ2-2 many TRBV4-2 TGTGCCAGCAGCCAAGATCTGGACTACTGGGAGGACACCGGGGAGCTGTTTTTT CASSQDLDYWEDTGELFF
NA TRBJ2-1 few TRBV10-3 TGTGCCATCAGTGAGTCCCCCACTTACCATGAGCAGTTCTTC CAISESPTYHEQFF
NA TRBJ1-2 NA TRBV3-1 TGTGCCAGCAGCCAAGAGAAAAGCTATGGCTACACCTTC CASSQEKSYGYTF
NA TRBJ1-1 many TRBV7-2 TGTGCCAGCAGCCTCGGAGGGGGGGCGTACAACACTGAAGCTTTCTTT CASSLGGGAYNTEAFF